Presented here are 22 T cell receptor beta chains from one specimen sequenced in a study of a mutant IDH1 vaccine in newly diagnosed glioma (dated by TCRdb to the early 2020s). Library method: the immunoSEQ multiplex PCR assay. TCRdb retrieved this table from immuneACCESS and kept in-frame rearrangements only. Not all clones are present; in checked studies, unresolved V genes account for under half, and no reason is known for the remainder. Here the sample has about 67,000 clones; around four fifths occur a single time. Approximately 4.4% of the sample is in the top ten clones. This specimen's time point label, per the study, means: baseline, week 1 (first vaccination visit). Taken with the paper, the label for treatment or condition translates to: pre-vaccination baseline after standard-of-care therapy. The sequencing here drew on peripheral blood mononuclear cells (PBMCs), taken from a glioma patient treated with radiotherapy, temozolomide or both. These TCRs come from a woman aged 18 to 35 with glioma. Some clones in this sample may be carry-over from other donors' samples.

This chain links TRBV6-5 with TRBJ1-4, with D possibly matching TRBD1 (5 bases). V shed 3 bases and J shed 4 bases, with 9 bases lying between them. The germline V gene has CDR1 MNHEY and CDR2 SVGAGI. The CDR3 runs to 14 residues. Written as DNA, the CDR3 is TGTGCCAGCAGTTATGAGGGACGTAATGAAAAACTGTTTTTT. It encodes CASSYEGRNEKLFF.

The rearrangement links TRBV6-5 to TRBJ1-5; 8 nucleotides line up with TRBD1. The germline CDR1 and CDR2 sequences are MNHEY and SVGAGI. The CDR3 has 15 amino acids. Losses at the gene ends were 6 bases for V and 6 bases for J; bases not matched to a gene: 10. This chain's CDR3 is CASSPFRGTGQPQHF. In DNA form, the CDR3 reads TGTGCCAGCAGCCCCTTCCGCGGGACAGGTCAGCCCCAGCATTTT.

The gene calls are TRBV7-9 and TRBJ1-2; maybe TRBD1 (5 bases). There are 15 residues in the CDR3. Germline CDR1 reads SEHNR; CDR2 reads FQNEAQ (reference sequence). With 4 bases removed from V and 4 bases from J, the gap between germline ends came to 16 bases. The DNA of the CDR3 is TGTGCCAGCAGCTACGATGGGGGGGTTTCCTATGGCTACACCTTC. Translation: CASSYDGGVSYGYTF.

The rearrangement joins TRBV27 to TRBJ1-2; 8 bases line up with TRBD1. Trimming took 4 bases from V and 1 from J; bases not matched to a gene: 11. Germline loops: CDR1 MNHEY, CDR2 SMNVEV (reference sequence). The CDR3 is 17 amino acids. The CDR3 DNA reads TGTGCCAGCAGTTCCCTCTCTCGGACAGGGAATAACTATGGCTACACCTTC. Its protein is CASSSLSRTGNNYGYTF.

The chain joins TRBV14 to TRBJ2-3, with D unresolved. This CDR3 spans 13 amino acids. Germline values: CDR1 SGHDN, CDR2 FVKESK. The ends were cut back, 1 base at V and 3 bases at J, with 5 bases in the middle. CDR3 residues: CASSQVGTDTQYF. CDR3 sequence (DNA): TGTGCCAGCAGCCAAGTTGGGACAGATACGCAGTATTTT.

The chain employs TRBV4-2 and TRBJ2-7; weak D call: TRBD2 (5 bases). Germline V gene sequence: CDR1 LGHNA, CDR2 YNFKEQ. This CDR3 spans 16 amino acids. V was trimmed by 4 bases and J by 2 bases, leaving 18 bases between them. CDR3 nucleotides: TGTGCCAGCAGCCCAGGTAGCGACGGCGGCACCTACGAGCAGTACTTC. It encodes CASSPGSDGGTYEQYF.

The chain combines TRBV7-2 with TRBJ2-1; 9 bases are shared with TRBD2. CDR1 and CDR2 from the germline V gene are SGHTA and FQGNSA. V lost 4 bases to trimming and J lost 0 bases; unmatched junction nucleotides: 1. The CDR3 has 15 amino acids. CDR3 bases: TGTGCCAGCAGCTCTAGCGGGGCCTCCTACAATGAGCAGTTCTTC. It encodes CASSSSGASYNEQFF.

Written as DNA, the CDR3 is TGTGCCAGCAGCTTAACAGGGAGCTCCTACGAGCAGTACTTC. Translated, it gives CASSLTGSSYEQYF. The chain recombines TRBV5-4 with TRBJ2-7; D perhaps matches TRBD1 (6 bases). CDR3 size: 14 residues. Germline values: CDR1 SGHNT, CDR2 YYREEE (reference sequence). V lost 2 bases and J 0 bases, leaving 9 bases between the germline ends.

The chain carries TRBV7-8 and TRBJ1-5, with D perhaps matching TRBD1 (6 bases). V was trimmed by 4 bases and J by 2 bases, leaving 12 bases between them. In germline, CDR1 is SGHVS, CDR2 FQNEAQ. The CDR3 consists of 15 residues. In nucleotides, the CDR3 is TGTGCCAGCAGCTCCCTTCCAGGGGGCAATCAGCCCCAGCATTTT. Translated, it gives CASSSLPGGNQPQHF.

The gene calls are TRBV27 and TRBJ1-5; tentatively, D is TRBD1 (5 bases). V shed 6 bases and J shed 0 bases, with 9 bases lying between them. The germline V gene encodes CDR1 MNHEY and CDR2 SMNVEV (reference sequence). The CDR3 length is 14 residues. The CDR3 region has the DNA TGTGCCAGCAGCCACGACAGTAGCAATCAGCCCCAGCATTTT. Amino acid sequence: CASSHDSSNQPQHF.

The chain joins TRBV7-9 to TRBJ1-2, with D hard to call. In germline, CDR1 is SEHNR, CDR2 FQNEAQ (reference sequence). V lost 4 bases and J 1 base, leaving 19 bases between the germline ends. The CDR3 is 17 residues long. CDR3 in amino acids: CASSSSPTAHVNYGYTF. In DNA form, the CDR3 reads TGTGCCAGCAGCTCCTCTCCGACTGCCCATGTTAACTATGGCTACACCTTC.

The J gene is TRBJ1-2, the V gene TRBV11-2, with D possibly being TRBD1 (5 bases). CDR1 and CDR2 from the germline V gene are SGHAT and FQNNGV. CDR3 length: 15 residues. V lost 0 bases to trimming and J lost 4 bases, with 12 bases between them. The CDR3 DNA follows: TGTGCCAGCAGCTTAGATCTGAGGGACGGCTATGGCTACACCTTC. Amino acids: CASSLDLRDGYGYTF.

The chain recombines TRBV5-6 with TRBJ2-6; D unresolved. Germline assignment: CDR1 SGHDT and CDR2 YYEEEE. Trimming pared 4 bases from V and 4 bases from J, leaving 6 bases between. This CDR3 is built from 13 residues. CDR3 DNA sequence: TGTGCCAGCAGCCCCGTAGGGGCCAACGTCCTGACTTTC. It codes for CASSPVGANVLTF. The full variable domain, completed using reference TRBV5-6 and TRBJ2-6, is DAGVTQSPTHLIKTRGQQVTLRCSPKSGHDTVSWYQQALGQGPQFIFQYYEEEERQRGNFPDRFSGHQFPNYSSELNVNALLLGDSALYLCASSPVGANVLTFGAGSRLTVL.

This clone showed up just once. This sequence joins TRBV2 and TRBJ1-4; D unresolved. Germline CDR1 reads SNHLY; CDR2 reads FYNNEI. CDR3 length: 13 residues. Trimming removed 6 bases from V and 11 bases from J, with 16 bases in between. The chain's CDR3 is CASSPGVSWKLFF. CDR3 nucleotides: TGTGCCAGCAGCCCCGGGGTAAGCTGGAAACTGTTTTTT.

The chain recombines TRBV7-2 with TRBJ2-1, with unresolved D. CDR1 and CDR2 (germline): SGHTA, FQGNSA. This CDR3 has 13 residues. The V end lost 5 bases, the J end lost 12 bases, and 17 bases lay between the germline ends. CDR3 loop: CASSNTSSIGQFF. CDR3 coding DNA: TGTGCCAGCAGCAACACATCGTCCATAGGGCAGTTCTTC.

The chain uses TRBV29-1 and TRBJ2-1; the match to TRBD2 covers 8 bases. This CDR3 is built from 12 residues. Germline CDR1 is SQVTM and CDR2 is ANQGSEA. The CDR3 sequence is CSASGSRNEQFF. CDR3 DNA: TGCTCCGCAAGCGGGAGTAGGAATGAGCAGTTCTTC.

The genes are TRBV4-2 and TRBJ1-1, with D perhaps matching TRBD1 (5 bases). Between the trimmed V and J ends, which lost 0 bases and 1 base, there was a span of 12 bases. Germline assignment: CDR1 LGHNA and CDR2 YNFKEQ. This CDR3 has 16 amino acids. CDR3 sequence (DNA): TGTGCCAGCAGCCAAGAAGAGGGTAGGGGGAACACTGAAGCTTTCTTT. Protein product: CASSQEEGRGNTEAFF.

The chain joins TRBV19 to TRBJ1-1; a possible D gene is TRBD1 (5 bases). The germline V and J ends were trimmed by 1 base and 6 bases, with 12 bases remaining between them. The germline V gene has CDR1 LNHDA and CDR2 SQIVND (reference sequence). This CDR3 spans 14 amino acids. Here the CDR3 DNA reads TGTGCCAGTAGTATAGTGGGGGGGAAGGCTGAAGCTTTCTTT. Protein sequence: CASSIVGGKAEAFF.

The sample holds a few counts of this clone. The V call is TRBV2, the J call TRBJ2-7; TRBD1 is a possible D gene (6 bases). The CDR3 consists of 16 residues. Germline CDR1 SNHLY, CDR2 FYNNEI. The ends were cut back, 6 bases at V and 0 bases at J, with 18 bases in the middle. The CDR3 sequence: CASRGAASLSSYEQYF. The CDR3 coding sequence is TGTGCCAGCAGGGGGGCGGCTAGCCTAAGCTCCTACGAGCAGTACTTC. The full variable domain, its missing parts supplied by reference TRBV2 and TRBJ2-7, is EPEVTQTPSHQVTQMGQEVILRCVPISNHLYFYWYRQILGQKVEFLVSFYNNEISEKSEIFDDQFSVERPDGSNFTLKIRSTKLEDSAMYFCASRGAASLSSYEQYFGPGTRLTVT.

The chain is built from TRBV6-5 and TRBJ1-5; no clear D gene. CDR3 length: 13 amino acids. Trimming shortened V by 6 bases and J by 0 bases, and 6 bases separated the two germline ends. The germline gives CDR1 MNHEY, CDR2 SVGAGI. The chain's CDR3 is CASRVNSNQPQHF. The CDR3 DNA sequence: TGTGCCAGCAGAGTTAATAGCAATCAGCCCCAGCATTTT.

The rearrangement links TRBV27 to TRBJ1-1, with 7 bases identical to TRBD1. J was trimmed by 1 base and V by 8 bases; bases with no gene match: 4. Germline loops: CDR1 MNHEY, CDR2 SMNVEV (reference sequence). CDR3 length: 13 residues. CDR3 protein: CASGTGENTEAFF. In DNA form, the CDR3 reads TGTGCCAGCGGCACAGGGGAGAACACTGAAGCTTTCTTT.

The gene calls are TRBV7-2 and TRBJ1-3; no clear D gene. Trimming removed 2 bases from V and 7 bases from J, with 15 bases in between. Germline CDR1 and CDR2: SGHTA and FQGNSA. There are 15 residues in the CDR3. CDR3 nucleotides: TGTGCCAGCAGCTTAAGCCGAGGGCAGTTCAACACCATATATTTT. It yields the protein CASSLSRGQFNTIYF.